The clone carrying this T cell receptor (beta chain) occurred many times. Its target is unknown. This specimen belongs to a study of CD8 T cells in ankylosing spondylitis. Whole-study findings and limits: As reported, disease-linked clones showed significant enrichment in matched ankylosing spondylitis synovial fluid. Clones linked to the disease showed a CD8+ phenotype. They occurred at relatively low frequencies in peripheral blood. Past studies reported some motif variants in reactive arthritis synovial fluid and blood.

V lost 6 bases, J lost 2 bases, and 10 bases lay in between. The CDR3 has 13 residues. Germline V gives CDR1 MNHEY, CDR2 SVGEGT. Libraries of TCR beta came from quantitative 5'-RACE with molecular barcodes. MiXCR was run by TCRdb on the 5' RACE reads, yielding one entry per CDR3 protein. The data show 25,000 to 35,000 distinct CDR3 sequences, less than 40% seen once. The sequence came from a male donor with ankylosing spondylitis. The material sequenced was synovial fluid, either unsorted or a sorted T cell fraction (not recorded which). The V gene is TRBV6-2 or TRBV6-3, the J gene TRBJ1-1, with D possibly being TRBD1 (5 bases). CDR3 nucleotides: TGTGCCAGCAGCCCCAGGGCCAACACTGAAGCTTTCTTT. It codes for CASSPRANTEAFF.